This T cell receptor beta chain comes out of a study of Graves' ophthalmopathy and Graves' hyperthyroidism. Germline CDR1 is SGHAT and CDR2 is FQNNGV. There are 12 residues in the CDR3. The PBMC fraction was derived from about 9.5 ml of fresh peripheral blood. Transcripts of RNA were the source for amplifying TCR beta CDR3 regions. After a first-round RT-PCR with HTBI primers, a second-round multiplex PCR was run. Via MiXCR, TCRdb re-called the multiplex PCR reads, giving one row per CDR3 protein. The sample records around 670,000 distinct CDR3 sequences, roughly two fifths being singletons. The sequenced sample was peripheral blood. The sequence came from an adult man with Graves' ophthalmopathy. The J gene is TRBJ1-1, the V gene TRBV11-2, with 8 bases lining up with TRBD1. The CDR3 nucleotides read TGTGCTAGAGACAGGGGAGACACTGAAGCTTTCTTT. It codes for CARDRGDTEAFF.